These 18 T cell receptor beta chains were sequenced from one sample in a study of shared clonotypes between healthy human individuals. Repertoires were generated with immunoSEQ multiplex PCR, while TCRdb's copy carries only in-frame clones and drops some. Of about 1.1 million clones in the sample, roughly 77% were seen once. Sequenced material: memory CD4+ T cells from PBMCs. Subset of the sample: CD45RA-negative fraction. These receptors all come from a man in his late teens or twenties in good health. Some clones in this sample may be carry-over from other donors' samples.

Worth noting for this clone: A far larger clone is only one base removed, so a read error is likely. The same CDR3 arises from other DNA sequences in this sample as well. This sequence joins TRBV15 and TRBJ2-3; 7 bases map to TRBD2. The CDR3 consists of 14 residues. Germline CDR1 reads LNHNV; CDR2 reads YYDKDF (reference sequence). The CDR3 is CATSDGGSTDTQYF. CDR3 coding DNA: TGTGCCACCAGCGACGGCGGGAGCACCGATACGCAGTATTTT.

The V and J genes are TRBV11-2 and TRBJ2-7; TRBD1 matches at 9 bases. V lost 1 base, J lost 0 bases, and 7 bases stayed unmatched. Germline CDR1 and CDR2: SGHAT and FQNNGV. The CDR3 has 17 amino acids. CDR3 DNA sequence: TGTGCCAGCAGCTTAGCCCTACTGACAGGGGGCTCCTACGAGCAGTACTTC. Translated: CASSLALLTGGSYEQYF.

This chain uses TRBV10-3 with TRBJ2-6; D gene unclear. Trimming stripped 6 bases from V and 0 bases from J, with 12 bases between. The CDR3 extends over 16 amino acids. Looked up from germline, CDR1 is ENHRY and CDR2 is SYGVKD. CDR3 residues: CAIRQNADSGANVLTF. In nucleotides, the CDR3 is TGTGCCATCAGACAGAACGCAGACTCTGGGGCCAACGTCCTGACTTTC.

The CDR3, as DNA: TGCGCCAGCAGCTTGGGGGACATAACTAACTATGGCTACACCTTC. Translation gives CASSLGDITNYGYTF. This chain uses TRBV5-1 with TRBJ1-2; a weak D match, TRBD1 (6 bases). V was trimmed by 0 bases and J by 0 bases, leaving 9 bases between them. This CDR3 region has 15 residues. CDR1 and CDR2 from the germline V gene are SGHRS and YFSETQ.

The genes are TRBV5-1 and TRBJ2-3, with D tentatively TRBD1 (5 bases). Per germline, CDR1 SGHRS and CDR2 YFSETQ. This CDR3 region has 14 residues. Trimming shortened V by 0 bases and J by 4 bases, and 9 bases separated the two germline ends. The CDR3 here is CASSLVQGADTQYF. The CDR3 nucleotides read TGCGCCAGCAGCTTGGTGCAGGGTGCAGATACGCAGTATTTT.

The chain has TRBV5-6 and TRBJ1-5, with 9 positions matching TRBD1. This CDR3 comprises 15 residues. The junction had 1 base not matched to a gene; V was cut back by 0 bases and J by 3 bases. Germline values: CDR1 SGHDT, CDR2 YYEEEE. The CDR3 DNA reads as TGTGCCAGCAGCTTGGGACAGGGGGTCAATCAGCCCCAGCATTTT. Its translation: CASSLGQGVNQPQHF.

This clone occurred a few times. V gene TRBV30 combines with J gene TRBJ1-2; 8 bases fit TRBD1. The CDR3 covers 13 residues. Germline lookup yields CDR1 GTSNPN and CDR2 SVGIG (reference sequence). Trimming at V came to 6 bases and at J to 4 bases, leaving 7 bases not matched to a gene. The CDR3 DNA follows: TGTGCCTGCCCCGGACAGGGAGGCTATGGCTACACCTTC. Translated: CACPGQGGYGYTF.

The CDR3 DNA sequence: TGTGCCAGCAGTCAAAGCGCGGAGGGGCTTAATGAAAAACTGTTTTTT. Protein sequence: CASSQSAEGLNEKLFF. The chain has TRBV4-2 and TRBJ1-4; possibly TRBD1 for D (5 bases). Germline loops: CDR1 LGHNA, CDR2 YNFKEQ. Trimming took 6 bases from V and 4 from J, leaving 18 bases between them. This CDR3 spans 16 amino acids.

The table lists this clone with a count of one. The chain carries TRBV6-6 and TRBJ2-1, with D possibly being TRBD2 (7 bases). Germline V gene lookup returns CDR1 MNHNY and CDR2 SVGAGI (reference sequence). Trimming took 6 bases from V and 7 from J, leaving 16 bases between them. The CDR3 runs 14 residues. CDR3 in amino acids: CASSPQGGGNEQFF. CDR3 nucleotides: TGTGCCAGCAGCCCACAGGGAGGGGGGAATGAGCAGTTCTTC.

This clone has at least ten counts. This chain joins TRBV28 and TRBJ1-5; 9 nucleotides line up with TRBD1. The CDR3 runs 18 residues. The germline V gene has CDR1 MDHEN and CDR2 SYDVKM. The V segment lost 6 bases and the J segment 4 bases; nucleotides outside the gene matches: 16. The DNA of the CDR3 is TGTGCCAGCAGGCAAGTGCCCTCCGGGACAGGGCGTAATCAGCCCCAGCATTTT. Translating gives CASRQVPSGTGRNQPQHF.

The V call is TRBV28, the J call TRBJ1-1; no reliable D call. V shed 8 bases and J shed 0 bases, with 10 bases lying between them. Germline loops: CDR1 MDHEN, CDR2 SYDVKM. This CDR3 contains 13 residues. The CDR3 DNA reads TGTGCCAGCCCCGGATCCATGAACACTGAAGCTTTCTTT. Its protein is CASPGSMNTEAFF. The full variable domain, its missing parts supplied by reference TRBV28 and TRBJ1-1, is DVKVTQSSRYLVKRTGEKVFLECVQDMDHENMFWYRQDPGLGLRLIYFSYDVKMKEKGDIPEGYSVSREKKERFSLILESASTNQTSMYLCASPGSMNTEAFFGQGTRLTVV.

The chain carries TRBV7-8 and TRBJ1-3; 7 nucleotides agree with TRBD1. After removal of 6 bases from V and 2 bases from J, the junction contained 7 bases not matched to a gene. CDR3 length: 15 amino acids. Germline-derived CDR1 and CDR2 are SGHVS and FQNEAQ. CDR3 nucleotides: TGTGCCAGCAGTCTATCAGACAGGGCTGGAAACACCATATATTTT. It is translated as CASSLSDRAGNTIYF.

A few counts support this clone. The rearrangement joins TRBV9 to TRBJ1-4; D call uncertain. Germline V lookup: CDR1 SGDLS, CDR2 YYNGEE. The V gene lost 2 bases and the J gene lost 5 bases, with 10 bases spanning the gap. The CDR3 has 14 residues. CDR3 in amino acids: CASSVDGVNEKLFF. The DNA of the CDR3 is TGTGCCAGCAGCGTCGACGGAGTGAATGAAAAACTGTTTTTT.

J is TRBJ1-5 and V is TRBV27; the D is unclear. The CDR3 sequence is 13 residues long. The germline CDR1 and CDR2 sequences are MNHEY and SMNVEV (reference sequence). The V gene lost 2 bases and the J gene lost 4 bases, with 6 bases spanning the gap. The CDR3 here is CASSLGRNQPQHF. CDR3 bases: TGTGCCAGCAGTTTAGGGAGGAATCAGCCCCAGCATTTT.

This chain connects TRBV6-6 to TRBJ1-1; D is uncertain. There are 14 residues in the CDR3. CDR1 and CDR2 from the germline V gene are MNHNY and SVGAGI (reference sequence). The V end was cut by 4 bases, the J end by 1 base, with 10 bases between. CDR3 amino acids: CASSLKQGNTEAFF. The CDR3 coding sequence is TGTGCCAGCAGTTTAAAACAAGGGAACACTGAAGCTTTCTTT.

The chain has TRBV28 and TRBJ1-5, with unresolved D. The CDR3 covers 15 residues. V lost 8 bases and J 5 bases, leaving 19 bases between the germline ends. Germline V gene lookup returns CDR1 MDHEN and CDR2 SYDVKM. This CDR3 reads CASQRWREVYQPQHF. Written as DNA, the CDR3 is TGTGCCAGCCAGAGGTGGCGGGAGGTTTATCAGCCCCAGCATTTT.

The CDR3 DNA is TGTGCCAGCACCGGGACAGGAGCGAACACTGAAGCTTTCTTT. It codes for CASTGTGANTEAFF. V gene TRBV7-2 combines with J gene TRBJ1-1; the match to TRBD1 covers 8 bases. Germline CDR1 is SGHTA and CDR2 is FQGNSA. CDR3 length: 14 amino acids. V gave up 7 bases and J gave up 1 base; unmatched junction bases: 5. Together with reference TRBV7-2 and TRBJ1-1, the CDR3 gives the full variable domain: GAGVSQSPSNKVTEKGKDVELRCDPISGHTALYWYRQSLGQGLEFLIYFQGNSAPDKSGLPSDRFSAERTGGSVSTLTIQRTQQEDSAVYLCASTGTGANTEAFFGQGTRLTVV.

This CDR3 reads CASSLDSGSFHEQFF. The CDR3 coding sequence is TGTGCCAGCAGCTTAGACAGCGGGAGTTTCCATGAGCAGTTCTTC. The rearrangement joins TRBV7-9 to TRBJ2-1; 8 nucleotides line up with TRBD2. V trimming: 1 base; J trimming: 8 bases; junction bases outside the gene matches: 7. From germline, CDR1 is SEHNR and CDR2 FQNEAQ (reference sequence). The CDR3 has 15 amino acids.